This is a list of T cell receptor beta chains from one sample in a study of T-cell reconstitution after alpha-beta-depleted transplantation in children. TCRdb reprocessed the PCR reads with MiXCR, giving one entry per CDR3 protein. The table records roughly 100,000 distinct CDR3 sequences, about 8% of them present only once. This sample comprised PBMCs from the stem cell graft donor, obtained from the stem cell graft. Receptor source: a human donor who donated a stem cell graft to a child with congenital amegakaryocytic thrombocytopenia. CDR3s include the opening cysteine and the closing phenylalanine or tryptophan. The D gene is left open where the match is weak. Expanded clones are given a class, and other clones once, few, many or no size at all.

cdr3_nt cdr3_aa d_call j_call clone_size v_call
TGTGCCAGCAGAAACAGTGCGGGCAATGAGCAGTTCTTC CASRNSAGNEQFF - TRBJ2-1 many TRBV3-1
TGCGCCAGCAGCTCTCAGGGTACCTACGAGCAGTACTTC CASSSQGTYEQYF - TRBJ2-7 many TRBV5-1
TGTGCCAGCAGCCTAGGGGGAAACGGGGCCAACGTCCTGACTTTC CASSLGGNGANVLTF - TRBJ2-6 many TRBV27
TGCAGCGTGGCGTCGCAGGGCGCGAACACCGGGGAGCTGTTTTTT CSVASQGANTGELFF - TRBJ2-2 many TRBV29-1
TGTGCCAGCAGCCAGGCCCTGGGAGGCACCGGGGAGCTGTTTTTT CASSQALGGTGELFF - TRBJ2-2 many TRBV14
TGTGCCAGTAGTCCGCAAGCGGGCACCTATGGCTACACCTTC CASSPQAGTYGYTF - TRBJ1-2 few TRBV19
TGTGCCAGCAGCTCCGGGACTAGCGTGTTCTTC CASSSGTSVFF TRBD2 TRBJ2-1 many TRBV7-2
TGCAGCGTTGTAAGGGGTTGGAATCAGGGAGGCACTGAAGCTTTCTTT CSVVRGWNQGGTEAFF - TRBJ1-1 many TRBV29-1
TGTGCCAGCAGCCCAAGACAGGGGGCTCGGGAGCTGTTTTTT CASSPRQGARELFF TRBD1 TRBJ2-2 many TRBV5-6
TGCAGCGTCCCCACTAGCGGGTCTAGCACAGATACGCAGTATTTT CSVPTSGSSTDTQYF TRBD2 TRBJ2-3 many TRBV29-1
TGTGCCAGCAGACAACAGAACGCCTACGAGCAGTACTTC CASRQQNAYEQYF - TRBJ2-7 many TRBV12-3/TRBV12-4
TGCAGTGCCCCTTTACAGAGCCACGAGCAGTACTTC CSAPLQSHEQYF - TRBJ2-7 - TRBV20-1
TGTGCCAGCTCACTTTATGGTTTAGCGGGGGCCCACAATGAGCAGTTCTTC CASSLYGLAGAHNEQFF TRBD2 TRBJ2-1 many TRBV11-3
TGTGCCAGCAGTTTCAGGACCGGCCTCTACAATGAGCAGTTCTTC CASSFRTGLYNEQFF - TRBJ2-1 many TRBV12-3/TRBV12-4
TGTGCCAGCAGTCTAACCGGGACCGAAGCTTTCTTT CASSLTGTEAFF - TRBJ1-1 many TRBV12-3/TRBV12-4
TGCGCCAGCACCCCGGGCCTCGACGACCATACGCAGTATTTT CASTPGLDDHTQYF - TRBJ2-3 many TRBV5-1
TGCAGTGCTAGGACAGGGGGCAATACAGATACGCAGTATTTT CSARTGGNTDTQYF TRBD1 TRBJ2-3 many TRBV20-1
TGTGCCAGCAGTGGCCCCGGGGTATCACCCCAGCATTTT CASSGPGVSPQHF - TRBJ1-5 few TRBV12-3/TRBV12-4
TGTGCCAGCATCCCGGGACAAGAAAATTACGAGCAGTACTTC CASIPGQENYEQYF - TRBJ2-7 many TRBV7-2
TGTGCCAGCAGCGCCCGAACGGGACAGGGCAATTCACCCCTCCACTTT CASSARTGQGNSPLHF TRBD1 TRBJ1-6 many TRBV7-6
TGTGCCAGCACCTCCACAGATACGCAGTATTTT CASTSTDTQYF - TRBJ2-3 many TRBV12-3/TRBV12-4
TGTGCCAGCAGGCGTCGGGGGGGGAGTGAAAAACTGTTTTTT CASRRRGGSEKLFF - TRBJ1-4 many TRBV12-3/TRBV12-4
TGTGCCAGCAGCTTAGGACTTTTTGAGACCCAGTACTTC CASSLGLFETQYF - TRBJ2-5 many TRBV7-2
TGTGCCAGCAGTTTAGGGGCCCTCTCCGGGGCTTTCTTT CASSLGALSGAFF - TRBJ1-1 many TRBV27
TGCAGTGCTAGAGACAGGGGAGGCAATCAGCCCCAGCATTTT CSARDRGGNQPQHF - TRBJ1-5 many TRBV20-1
TGCAGTGCTGGATCAGACTTCCCCAATGAGCAGTTCTTC CSAGSDFPNEQFF - TRBJ2-1 many TRBV20-1
TGTGCCATCAGTGAGACTTGGGAACCGAGCAATGAGCAGTTCTTC CAISETWEPSNEQFF - TRBJ2-1 many TRBV10-3
TGTGCCATCAGTACCGGGACTACGAACACCGGGGAGCTGTTTTTT CAISTGTTNTGELFF TRBD2 TRBJ2-2 many TRBV10-3
TGTGCCAGTGGACAGGGTTTCTACGAGCAGTACTTC CASGQGFYEQYF TRBD1 TRBJ2-7 few TRBV19
TGTGCCAGCAGCGTAGACCAAGGCGAGCAGTACTTC CASSVDQGEQYF - TRBJ2-7 many TRBV9
TGTGCCTCAGCGGGGTCCTACGAGCAGTACTTC CASAGSYEQYF TRBD2 TRBJ2-7 many TRBV30
TGTGCCACCCGGCACGGGTACGAGCAGTACTTC CATRHGYEQYF - TRBJ2-7 - TRBV28
TGTGCCACCAGTGCCGGGACCCCTACAAGGTACAATGAGCAGTTCTTC CATSAGTPTRYNEQFF - TRBJ2-1 - TRBV24-1
TGTGCCTGGAGTGTACGACTTGGGACAGGGGCAGACACCGGGGAGCTGTTTTTT CAWSVRLGTGADTGELFF TRBD1 TRBJ2-2 - TRBV30
TGTGCCAGCAGCGATCAGGGGGACGAGCAGTACTTC CASSDQGDEQYF TRBD1 TRBJ2-7 - TRBV7-6
TGTGCCTGGAGGCATGGGAGGACAGGATTCAATGAGCAGTTCTTC CAWRHGRTGFNEQFF - TRBJ2-1 many TRBV30
TGCAGTGCTAGTAGCTCGGTGAACACTGAAGCTTTCTTT CSASSSVNTEAFF - TRBJ1-1 many TRBV20-1
TGTGCCAGCAGCACAACCGGACGGGAAGAGACCCAGTACTTC CASSTTGREETQYF - TRBJ2-5 many TRBV5-5
TGCGCCAGCAGCTTGAACGGGGCGGGCAATCAGCCCCAGCATTTT CASSLNGAGNQPQHF - TRBJ1-5 many TRBV5-1
TGTGCCAGCAGCATTGGGACAGTCCCCACAGATACGCAGTATTTT CASSIGTVPTDTQYF TRBD1 TRBJ2-3 many TRBV7-9
TGCGCCAGCAGCCAAGAGAAGGTGGGCCAGGGAGTTTACGAGCAGTACTTC CASSQEKVGQGVYEQYF - TRBJ2-7 many TRBV4-1
TGTGCCAGTAGTAGGACAGGGACTCAGCCCCAGCATTTT CASSRTGTQPQHF TRBD1 TRBJ1-5 many TRBV19
TGCAGTGCAAGAGGTTCCTACGAGCAGTACTTC CSARGSYEQYF - TRBJ2-7 many TRBV20-1
TGTGCCAGCAGACAGCAACGTAACACTGAAGCTTTCTTT CASRQQRNTEAFF - TRBJ1-1 few TRBV7-2
TGTGCCAGCAGCGTAGATGAGTGGGGCTCCTACAATGAGCAGTTCTTC CASSVDEWGSYNEQFF - TRBJ2-1 - TRBV9
TGCGCCAGCAGCTGGGGCCCGGGACTGGGGGACGAGCAGTACTTC CASSWGPGLGDEQYF - TRBJ2-7 many TRBV5-1
TGCAGCGTTGATGGGGGAAGGGGCACAGATACGCAGTATTTT CSVDGGRGTDTQYF - TRBJ2-3 many TRBV29-1
TGCAGTGCTAGAGACCAATTACGGGTGTCCACCGGGGAGCTGTTTTTT CSARDQLRVSTGELFF - TRBJ2-2 many TRBV20-1
TGTGCCTGCGGACAGGGAGGGGGCTACACCTTC CACGQGGGYTF TRBD1 TRBJ1-2 many TRBV30
TGTGCCACCAACTCGGGGCGAGCGGGAAACCAAGAGACCCAGTACTTC CATNSGRAGNQETQYF TRBD2 TRBJ2-5 many TRBV12-3/TRBV12-4
TGTGCCAGCAGTTTATGGGCTGCTAAGGGCGAGCAGTACTTC CASSLWAAKGEQYF - TRBJ2-7 many TRBV28
TGTGCCAGCAGCTTAGGGGGATATTACAATGAGCAGTTCTTC CASSLGGYYNEQFF - TRBJ2-1 many TRBV7-2
TGCAGCGTTGAAGATCGTGAGCGGAGGGGAGAGCAGTACTTC CSVEDRERRGEQYF - TRBJ2-7 many TRBV29-1
TGCGCCAGCAGCGGATCAGGCAGGGGAAACTATGGCTACACCTTC CASSGSGRGNYGYTF - TRBJ1-2 many TRBV5-1